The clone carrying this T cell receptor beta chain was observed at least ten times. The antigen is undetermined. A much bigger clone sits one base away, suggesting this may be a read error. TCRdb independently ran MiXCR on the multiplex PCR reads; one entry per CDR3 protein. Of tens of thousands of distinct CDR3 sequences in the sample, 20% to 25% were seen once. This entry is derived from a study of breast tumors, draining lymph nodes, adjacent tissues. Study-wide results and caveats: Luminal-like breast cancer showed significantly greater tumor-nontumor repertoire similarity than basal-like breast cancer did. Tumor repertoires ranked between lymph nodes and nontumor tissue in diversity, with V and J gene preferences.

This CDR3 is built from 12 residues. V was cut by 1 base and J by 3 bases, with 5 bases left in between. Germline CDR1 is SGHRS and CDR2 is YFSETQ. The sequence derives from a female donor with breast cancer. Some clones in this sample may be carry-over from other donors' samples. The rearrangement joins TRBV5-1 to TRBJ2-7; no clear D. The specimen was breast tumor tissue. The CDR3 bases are TGCGCCAGCAGCTTGTACGACTACGAGCAGTACTTC. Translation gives CASSLYDYEQYF.